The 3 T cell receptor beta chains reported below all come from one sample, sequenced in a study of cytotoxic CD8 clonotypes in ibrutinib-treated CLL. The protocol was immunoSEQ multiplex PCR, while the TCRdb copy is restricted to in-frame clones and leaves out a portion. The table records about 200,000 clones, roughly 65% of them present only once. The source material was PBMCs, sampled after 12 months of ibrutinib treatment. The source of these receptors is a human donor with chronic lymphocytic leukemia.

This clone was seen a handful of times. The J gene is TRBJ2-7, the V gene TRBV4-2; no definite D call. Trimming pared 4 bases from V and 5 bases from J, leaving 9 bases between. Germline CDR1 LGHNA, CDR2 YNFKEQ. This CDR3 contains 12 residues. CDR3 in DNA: TGTGCCAGCAGCCCCCACGGCCACGAGCAGTACTTC. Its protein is CASSPHGHEQYF.

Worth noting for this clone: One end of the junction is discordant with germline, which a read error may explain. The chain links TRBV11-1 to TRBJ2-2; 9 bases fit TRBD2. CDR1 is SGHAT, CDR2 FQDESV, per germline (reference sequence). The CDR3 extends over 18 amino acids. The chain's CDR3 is CASSLAPPGGGGTGELFF. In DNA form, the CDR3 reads TGTGCCAGCAGCCTAGCCCCGCCTGGCGGGGGGGGGACCGGGGAGCTGTTTTTT.

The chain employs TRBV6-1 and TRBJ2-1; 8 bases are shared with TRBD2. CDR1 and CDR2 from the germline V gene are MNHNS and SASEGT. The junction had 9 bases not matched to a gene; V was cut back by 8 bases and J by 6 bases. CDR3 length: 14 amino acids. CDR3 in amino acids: CASLRTSSGNEQFF. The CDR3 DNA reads TGTGCCAGCCTCCGGACTAGCAGCGGCAATGAGCAGTTCTTC.